Presented here are 6 T cell receptor beta chains from one specimen sequenced in a study of cytomegalovirus exposure and HLA in healthy donors. The repertoire was sequenced with immunoSEQ multiplex PCR; TCRdb's copy has only in-frame clones and lacks some. In the table there are under 80,000 clones, about 89% of which are singletons. Sequenced sample: PBMCs. These receptors all stem from a woman between 18 and 29 years old in good health and CMV-seronegative.

This clone was recorded a few times. Within the sample, other DNA sequences also encode this same CDR3. The chain combines TRBV29-1 with TRBJ2-2; 9 bases agree with TRBD2. This CDR3 spans 19 amino acids. Per the germline V gene, CDR1 is SQVTM and CDR2 is ANQGSEA. The junction had 26 bases not matched to a gene; V was cut back by 8 bases and J by 7 bases. As DNA, the CDR3 is TGCAGCTACCTGGGGACCGGGGGCCCTGCGGGGGGGCGGAGCGGGGAGCTGTTTTTT. Translated, it gives CSYLGTGGPAGGRSGELFF.

This clone was counted a single time. The chain links TRBV28 to TRBJ2-7, with 8 positions matching TRBD1. Germline CDR1 and CDR2: MDHEN and SYDVKM. There are 15 residues in the CDR3. V lost 7 bases and J lost 3; bases outside the gene matches: 11. The CDR3 nucleotides are TGTGCCAGCATCTCTACCCCGGGACAGGACTACGAGCAGTACTTC. It encodes CASISTPGQDYEQYF. Drawing the rest from reference TRBV28 and TRBJ2-7, the complete variable domain is DVKVTQSSRYLVKRTGEKVFLECVQDMDHENMFWYRQDPGLGLRLIYFSYDVKMKEKGDIPEGYSVSREKKERFSLILESASTNQTSMYLCASISTPGQDYEQYFGPGTRLTVT.

The chain carries TRBV7-6 and TRBJ2-7; 7 bases fit TRBD2. CDR1 and CDR2 from the germline V gene are SGHVS and FNYEAQ. There are 14 residues in the CDR3. Germline trimming cut 5 bases from V and 3 bases from J; bases unmatched to any gene: 7. CDR3 protein: CASSPLSGIYEQYF. CDR3 DNA sequence: TGTGCCAGCAGCCCTTTAAGCGGGATCTACGAGCAGTACTTC. Using reference TRBV7-6 and TRBJ2-7 for the parts outside the CDR3, the full variable domain is GAGVSQSPRYKVTKRGQDVALRCDPISGHVSLYWYRQALGQGPEFLTYFNYEAQQDKSGLPNDRFSAERPEGSISTLTIQRTEQRDSAMYRCASSPLSGIYEQYFGPGTRLTVT.

The chain employs TRBV28 and TRBJ1-4; D unclear. Trimming removed 10 bases at V and 0 bases at J, with 24 bases between. Germline V gene sequence: CDR1 MDHEN, CDR2 SYDVKM. The CDR3 runs to 18 residues. DNA for the CDR3: TGTGCCACCCAAACTTCGGACTTAAGACACTCAACTAATGAAAAACTGTTTTTT. It specifies CATQTSDLRHSTNEKLFF.

As regards this clone: Other nucleotide sequences in the sample specify the same CDR3. V and J are TRBV10-2 and TRBJ2-7; TRBD2 aligns across 11 bases. J lost 2 bases, V lost 9 bases, and 6 bases had no gene match. This CDR3 contains 14 residues. Germline-derived CDR1 and CDR2 are WSHSY and SAAADI. The CDR3 reads CASSGTSGTYEQYF. CDR3 nucleotides: TGCGCCAGTTCCGGGACTAGCGGAACCTACGAGCAGTACTTC.

The chain joins TRBV7-2 to TRBJ2-5; the match to TRBD1 covers 11 bases. CDR3 length: 16 residues. The V and J ends lost 5 bases and 0 bases, in that order; junction bases with no gene match: 5. Germline lookup yields CDR1 SGHTA and CDR2 FQGNSA. CDR3 in amino acids: CASSPRDRGYQETQYF. CDR3 nucleotide sequence: TGTGCCAGCAGCCCCCGGGACAGGGGGTACCAAGAGACCCAGTACTTC.